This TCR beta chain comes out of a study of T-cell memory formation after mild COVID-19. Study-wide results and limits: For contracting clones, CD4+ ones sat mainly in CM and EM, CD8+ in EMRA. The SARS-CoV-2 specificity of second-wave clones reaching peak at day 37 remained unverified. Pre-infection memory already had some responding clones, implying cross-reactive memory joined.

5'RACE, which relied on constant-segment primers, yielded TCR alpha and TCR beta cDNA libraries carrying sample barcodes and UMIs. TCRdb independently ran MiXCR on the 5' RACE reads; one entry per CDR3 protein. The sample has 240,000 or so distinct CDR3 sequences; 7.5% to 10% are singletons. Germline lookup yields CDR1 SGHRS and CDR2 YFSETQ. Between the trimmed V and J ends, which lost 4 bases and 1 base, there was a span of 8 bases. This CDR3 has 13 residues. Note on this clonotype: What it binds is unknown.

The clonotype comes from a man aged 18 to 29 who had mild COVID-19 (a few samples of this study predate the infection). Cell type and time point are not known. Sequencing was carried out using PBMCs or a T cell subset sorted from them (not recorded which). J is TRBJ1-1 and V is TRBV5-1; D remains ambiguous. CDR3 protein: CASSGLTNTEAFF. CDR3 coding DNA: TGCGCCAGCAGCGGACTGACGAACACTGAAGCTTTCTTT.